This T cell receptor beta chain stems from a study of T cell responses to AZD1222 COVID-19 vaccine (dated by TCRdb to 2020 to 2023). For the wider study: A total of 233 trial participants underwent TCR sequencing, of whom around 210 had received two doses of AZD1222 and approximately 25 had received two doses of the MenACWY control vaccine. Trial participants were enrolled by age into subgroups of 18-55, 56-69 and 70-plus years, and roughly 150, 30 and 60 TCR-sequenced participants, respectively, were included in these subgroups.

From its cysteine to its phenylalanine, the CDR3 spans 14 amino acids. The CDR3 DNA has 42 bases and is translated from base 1. Reading the germline V gene (reference sequence) gives CDR1 SGHKS and CDR2 YYEKEE. Ends trimmed: V by 5 bases, J by 10 bases; bases unmatched to a gene: 8. Results the study describes overall, beyond this receptor: The whole spike protein was spanned by vaccine-associated CD4 TCRs, and dominant responses were seen in regions 160-218 and 743-854. Participants were mostly white British, with more females than males. The authors suggested clonal diversity may have been underestimated. Nearly half of unique spike-specific TCRs reportedly recognized epitopes outside regions mutated in the B.1.351 and B.1.1.7 variants. Because no day 14 peak-response samples were available, the repertoires could be characterized only after the peak T cell response. In the small 56-69-year group, the increase in depth fell short of significance, most likely because of low power. A significant rise in spike-specific TCR breadth and depth was observed after two AZD1222 doses relative to day 0 and relative to MenACWY recipients. Conclusions about previously exposed vaccinees are limited because only a handful of AZD1222 recipients were SARS-CoV-2 seropositive at baseline.

As concerns this clone: Its specific antigen is unknown. Nothing much larger sits one base from this clone, and base qualities are not available.

The time point tag for this specimen amounts to: about 28 days (+/-7) after the second vaccine dose. AZD1222 recipients with second doses at about 4 weeks or about 12 weeks were pooled, because spike-specific TCR depth and breadth did not differ between schedules. Samples from vaccinated people were obtained from the UK trials COV001 and COV002, which included a single-blind randomized controlled phase 2/3 trial of AZD1222 (ChAdOx1 nCoV-19) in healthy adults. For TCRbeta chain sequencing, PBMC samples from trial participants were taken at day 0 and at day 28 after the second dose. The CDR3 regions of human TCRbeta chains were analyzed by immunosequencing. The paper's data handling went like this. Repertoire TCRs were matched against a reference library of SARS-CoV-2-specific TCRs generated with the MIRA antigen-specificity platform. Breadth was defined as the fraction of unique TCRs that were SARS-CoV-2-associated. Depth was defined as the fraction of total T cells that were SARS-CoV-2-associated. Using the MIRA data, each spike-specific TCR was assigned both to the spike region to which the TCR was reactive and to a CD4 or CD8 class. Log10-transformed breadth and depth values were compared by one-way ANOVA with Sidak's multiple comparisons tests. In TCRdb, the immuneACCESS table is reduced to in-frame sequences with V and J assigned. These tables do not hold every clone; where another copy was compared, an unresolved V gene accounts for under half, and the others remain unexplained. V and J calls and clone size are given by that table; D and trimming were obtained from the DNA. This sample has around 140,000 clones in its table, and about nine tenths of those were observed once. Of the sample, about 4% is held by the ten largest clones.

The chain uses TRBV5-5 and TRBJ1-6; TRBD1 aligns with 8 central bases. Here the sequenced sample was peripheral blood, taken 28 days after the second AZD1222 dose. The TCR comes from an adult who received the AZD1222 COVID-19 vaccine. The DNA sequence reads TGTGCCAGCAGTATCGGACAGGGTTGGTCACCCCTCCACTTT. It translates as CASSIGQGWSPLHF.